These 25 T cell receptor beta chains were all obtained from the same sample, sequenced in a study of human T cells and chemical hapten exposure. Each CDR3 protein gets one entry after TCRdb re-called the RACE reads with MiXCR. The repertoire consists of approximately 88,000 distinct CDR3 sequences, with over 10% occurring once and the leading ten covering roughly 5.7%. The time point: patch test 3, about 24 weeks after DPC sensitization. Treatment indicated: therapeutic diphenylcyclopropenone sensitization with weekly scalp DPC. The material sequenced was whole blood, taken in connection with sensitization to the hapten diphenylcyclopropenone (DPC). The receptors here all came from a woman aged 45 to 65 with alopecia areata. Some clones in this sample may be carry-over from other donors' samples.

This chain joins TRBV7-9 and TRBJ1-1; D uncertain. V was pared by 1 base and J by 7 bases, with 10 bases between. The CDR3 has 13 residues. Germline V gene data show CDR1 as SEHNR and CDR2 as FQNEAQ (reference sequence). The CDR3, as DNA: TGTGCCAGCAGCTTAGATACCCATAGTGAAGCTTTCTTT. Its translation is CASSLDTHSEAFF.

As for this clonotype: At one end the junction does not follow the germline gene, possibly because of a read error. The J gene is TRBJ2-3, the V gene TRBV30; 7 bases match TRBD2. The germline V gene has CDR1 GTSNPN and CDR2 SVGIG (reference sequence). The CDR3 spans 13 residues. The CDR3 loop reads CAGRVEGTDTQYF. CDR3 nucleotides: TGTGCCGGGAGGGTTGAAGGCACAGATACGCAGTATTTT.

This chain joins TRBV10-3 and TRBJ2-3; 7 positions agree with TRBD2. Germline V CDR1 and CDR2: ENHRY, SYGVKD. This CDR3 has 17 amino acids. With 3 bases clipped from V and 3 bases from J, the junction kept 12 bases outside the gene matches. The CDR3 DNA reads TGTGCCATCAGTGACCCCGTGGCAGGCGGGGGAACAGATACGCAGTATTTT. Encoded protein: CAISDPVAGGGTDTQYF.

In its sample, this clonotype was seen a few times. The rearrangement joins TRBV2 to TRBJ1-5; 8 positions agree with TRBD1. This CDR3 has 16 amino acids. The V gene's germline CDR1 is SNHLY and CDR2 FYNNEI. V shed 5 bases and J 2 bases; nucleotides not matched to a gene: 8. DNA for the CDR3: TGTGCCAGCAGTCGGACAGGGTTTTTTGGCAATCAGCCCCAGCATTTT. Its translation: CASSRTGFFGNQPQHF. Full variable domain (missing parts from reference TRBV2 and TRBJ1-5): EPEVTQTPSHQVTQMGQEVILRCVPISNHLYFYWYRQILGQKVEFLVSFYNNEISEKSEIFDDQFSVERPDGSNFTLKIRSTKLEDSAMYFCASSRTGFFGNQPQHFGDGTRLSIL.

V and J are TRBV7-2 and TRBJ2-5, with no clear D. CDR3 length equals 14 residues. Trimming pared 3 bases from V and 0 bases from J, leaving 8 bases between. Germline CDR1 reads SGHTA; CDR2 reads FQGNSA. CDR3 coding DNA: TGTGCCAGCAGCTTGGGCATCGACCAAGAGACCCAGTACTTC. The encoded protein is CASSLGIDQETQYF.

This clonotype appeared many times. The rearrangement links TRBV13 to TRBJ2-7; unclear D gene. V was pared by 1 base and J by 5 bases, with 6 bases between. The CDR3 has 12 amino acids. The germline gives CDR1 PRHDT, CDR2 FYEKMQ (reference sequence). The CDR3 is CASSLDRNEQYF. The DNA of the CDR3 is TGTGCCAGCAGCTTAGATAGAAACGAGCAGTACTTC.

The V gene is TRBV2, the J gene TRBJ2-3; a weak D match, TRBD1 (6 bases). CDR1 is SNHLY, CDR2 FYNNEI, per germline. The V gene lost 3 bases and the J gene lost 4 bases, with 14 bases spanning the gap. The CDR3 runs 15 residues. The CDR3 nucleotides read TGTGCCAGCAGTGAGGACCAGGGGCGGGCAGATACGCAGTATTTT. Its protein is CASSEDQGRADTQYF.

This clonotype has at least ten counts. The chain has TRBV20-1 and TRBJ2-1; TRBD2 matches at 7 bases. The V gene's germline CDR1 is DFQATT and CDR2 SNEGSKA (reference sequence). This CDR3 has 14 residues. Trimming cost V 3 bases and J 4 bases; bases outside gene matches: 6. DNA for the CDR3: TGCAGTGCTAGCGGAGCGGGGACTTACAATGAGCAGTTCTTC. Protein product: CSASGAGTYNEQFF.

V gene TRBV11-1 combines with J gene TRBJ1-1; D not resolved. Germline assignment: CDR1 SGHAT and CDR2 FQDESV (reference sequence). The CDR3 has 13 amino acids. Trimming removed 2 bases from V and 6 bases from J, with 10 bases in between. The CDR3 sequence: CASSLINAAEAFF. The CDR3 nucleotides read TGTGCCAGCAGCTTAATCAATGCCGCTGAAGCTTTCTTT.

Many counts were recorded for this clonotype. One end of the junction does not line up with germline, which may come from a read error. V is TRBV19 and J is TRBJ2-6, with 7 bases fitting TRBD1. Looked up from germline, CDR1 is LNHDA and CDR2 is SQIVND (reference sequence). There are 16 residues in the CDR3. The CDR3 reads CASSRDSNSGANVLTF. CDR3 nucleotides: TGTGCCAGCAGTAGGGACAGCAACTCTGGGGCCAACGTCCTGACTTTC.

This clonotype has a count of ten or more. The chain links TRBV12-3 or TRBV12-4 to TRBJ1-4, with 8 bases lining up with TRBD1. CDR3 length: 15 amino acids. The J segment lost 8 bases and the V segment lost 3 bases, leaving 8 bases of the junction unmatched. This CDR3 is CASSFRQGSEEKLFF. In nucleotides, the CDR3 is TGTGCCAGCAGTTTTCGACAGGGGAGTGAAGAAAAACTGTTTTTT.

This clonotype was counted at least ten times. The rearrangement links TRBV11-2 to TRBJ2-2; no firm D call. Germline V gene sequence: CDR1 SGHAT, CDR2 FQNNGV. V lost 3 bases to trimming and J lost 4 bases, with 9 bases between them. CDR3 length: 14 residues. CDR3 sequence (DNA): TGTGCCAGCAGCTTCCAGAGAGGCACCGGGGAGCTGTTTTTT. It is translated as CASSFQRGTGELFF.

This clonotype came up many times. This chain uses TRBV29-1 with TRBJ1-1, with D possibly TRBD1 on 5 matching bases. Germline values: CDR1 SQVTM, CDR2 ANQGSEA. The CDR3 extends over 10 amino acids. Trimming took 6 bases from V and 5 from J, leaving 7 bases between them. The CDR3 loop reads CSVRETEAFF. The CDR3 DNA follows: TGCAGCGTCAGGGAAACTGAAGCTTTCTTT. Full variable domain (remainder filled in from reference TRBV29-1 and TRBJ1-1): SAVISQKPSRDICQRGTSLTIQCQVDSQVTMMFWYRQQPGQSLTLIATANQGSEATYESGFVIDKFPISRPNLTFSTLTVSNMSPEDSSIYLCSVRETEAFFGQGTRLTVV.

This clonotype was counted many times. The chain carries TRBV15 and TRBJ1-1; no reliable D call. This CDR3 spans 16 amino acids. Looked up from germline, CDR1 is LNHNV and CDR2 is YYDKDF (reference sequence). Trimming took 1 base from V and 3 from J, leaving 15 bases between them. The CDR3 is CATSRVPGALDTEAFF. CDR3 in DNA: TGTGCCACCAGCAGAGTTCCCGGAGCTTTGGACACTGAAGCTTTCTTT. The complete variable domain, with remaining parts taken from reference TRBV15 and TRBJ1-1, reads DAMVIQNPRYQVTQFGKPVTLSCSQTLNHNVMYWYQQKSSQAPKLLFHYYDKDFNNEADTPDNFQSRRPNTSFCFLDIRSPGLGDTAMYLCATSRVPGALDTEAFFGQGTRLTVV.

This clonotype was found a few times. The rearrangement links TRBV20-1 to TRBJ2-3, with a possible D match to TRBD1 (5 bases). The CDR3 consists of 10 residues. Germline V CDR1 and CDR2: DFQATT, SNEGSKA (reference sequence). The CDR3 reads CRDIEDTQYF. In DNA form, the CDR3 reads TGCAGGGACATCGAAGATACGCAGTATTTT.

The chain recombines TRBV20-1 with TRBJ2-1, with D perhaps given as TRBD1 or TRBD2 (5 bases each). The CDR3 consists of 13 residues. With 6 bases removed from V and 10 bases from J, the gap between germline ends came to 19 bases. Germline CDR1 reads DFQATT; CDR2 reads SNEGSKA (reference sequence). DNA for the CDR3: TGCAGTGCCCCCCAGGCTGCCGGGACCGAGCAGTTCTTC. This translates into CSAPQAAGTEQFF.

The chain uses TRBV7-2 and TRBJ1-3; 7 bases agree with TRBD1. This CDR3 has 13 residues. V was clipped by 4 bases and J by 7 bases; unmatched bases: 4. From germline, CDR1 is SGHTA and CDR2 FQGNSA. For the CDR3, the DNA is TGTGCCAGCAGCTCCGACAGGGCCAACACCATATATTTT. Translation: CASSSDRANTIYF.

The sample holds a few counts of this clonotype. The chain links TRBV5-1 to TRBJ1-5; D is undetermined. V lost 0 bases, J lost 1 base, and 2 bases lay in between. Looked up from germline, CDR1 is SGHRS and CDR2 is YFSETQ. CDR3 length equals 13 residues. The CDR3 DNA reads as TGCGCCAGCAGCTTGGCCAGCAATCAGCCCCAGCATTTT. Its protein product is CASSLASNQPQHF.

There are many counts of this clonotype. The chain couples TRBV29-1 to TRBJ2-1, with D maybe TRBD2 (5 bases). The germline CDR1 and CDR2 sequences are SQVTM and ANQGSEA. The CDR3 extends over 14 amino acids. CDR3 amino acids: CSSPHSTRLNEQFF. The CDR3 DNA reads TGCAGTTCCCCCCACTCAACTAGACTTAATGAGCAGTTCTTC.

There are a few counts of this clonotype. The chain carries TRBV20-1 and TRBJ2-7, with 10 bases that match TRBD2. V gave up 4 bases and J gave up 4 bases; unmatched junction bases: 4. Germline CDR1 reads DFQATT; CDR2 reads SNEGSKA (reference sequence). This CDR3 comprises 13 residues. CDR3 nucleotide sequence: TGCAGTGCTACCCTTAGCGGGAGGTACGAGCAGTACTTC. Translated: CSATLSGRYEQYF.

This clonotype was recorded at least ten times. CDR3 sequence: CASSEFGGLNEKLFF. CDR3 nucleotide sequence: TGTGCCAGCAGTGAATTCGGGGGGCTTAATGAAAAACTGTTTTTT. V gene TRBV6-1 combines with J gene TRBJ1-4; a weak D match, TRBD1 (6 bases). The CDR3 covers 15 residues. In germline, CDR1 is MNHNS, CDR2 SASEGT. Trimming stripped 2 bases from V and 4 bases from J, with 11 bases between.

There are a few counts of this clonotype. V is TRBV29-1 and J is TRBJ2-1; 7 nucleotides match TRBD2. The junction had 11 bases not matched to a gene; V was cut back by 3 bases and J by 9 bases. The CDR3 covers 14 residues. Germline CDR1 is SQVTM and CDR2 is ANQGSEA. In nucleotides, the CDR3 is TGCAGCGTTGACTTCCTGAGCGGGGTTGGTGAGCAGTTCTTC. It translates to CSVDFLSGVGEQFF.

V and J are TRBV19 and TRBJ2-6, with 7 bases matching TRBD1. The CDR3 length is 16 residues. V was clipped by 1 base and J by 4 bases; unmatched bases: 4. CDR1 is LNHDA, CDR2 SQIVND, per germline (reference sequence). The CDR3, as DNA: TGTGCCAGTAGTATAGGACAGGGTCCAGGGGCCAACGTCCTGACTTTC. Amino acid sequence: CASSIGQGPGANVLTF.

At least ten counts were recorded for this clonotype. V is TRBV7-6 and J is TRBJ2-5; 7 nucleotides agree with TRBD1. Germline CDR1 reads SGHVS; CDR2 reads FNYEAQ. The CDR3 extends over 17 amino acids. Trimming cost V 1 base and J 0 bases; bases outside gene matches: 8. The CDR3 sequence is CASSLVRQGPYQETQYF. The CDR3 DNA reads as TGTGCCAGCAGCTTAGTGCGACAGGGCCCGTACCAAGAGACCCAGTACTTC. The whole variable domain, remainder taken from reference TRBV7-6 and TRBJ2-5, is GAGVSQSPRYKVTKRGQDVALRCDPISGHVSLYWYRQALGQGPEFLTYFNYEAQQDKSGLPNDRFSAERPEGSISTLTIQRTEQRDSAMYRCASSLVRQGPYQETQYFGPGTRLLVL.

The V and J genes are TRBV9 and TRBJ2-2; D is possibly TRBD1 (7 bases). V lost 6 bases and J lost 6, with 12 bases in between. The CDR3 runs to 13 residues. Germline assignment: CDR1 SGDLS and CDR2 YYNGEE. CDR3 in DNA: TGTGCCAGCACCCCAGGGGGGTCCGGGGAGCTGTTTTTT. It encodes CASTPGGSGELFF. The variable domain in full, with the rest retrieved from reference TRBV9 and TRBJ2-2, is DSGVTQTPKHLITATGQRVTLRCSPRSGDLSVYWYQQSLDQGLQFLIQYYNGEERAKGNILERFSAQQFPDLHSELNLSSLELGDSALYFCASTPGGSGELFFGEGSRLTVL.